This entry is about one T cell receptor beta chain. Its target is not known. These data come from a study of blood T cells in healthy people across ages. Study-wide background: Template switching picked up about one barcoded beta molecule for each two T cells. Study results and caveats: Unsorted PBMCs blocked a conclusive comparison of naive and antigen-experienced cells. Total diversity from one million sequenced T cells was likely underestimated. In long-lived donors, naive CD4+ cell counts and diversity exceeded those of aged donors.

For the second PCR, which ran for roughly 6 to 12 cycles, a sample-barcoded 5' primer and a J-beta primer mix were used. MiXCR, run by TCRdb on the 5' RACE reads, gives a single entry per CDR3 protein. Here the sample spans around 1,500,000 distinct CDR3 sequences, about 28% being singletons. CDR1 and CDR2 from the germline V gene are SGHRS and YFSETQ. Trimming shortened V by 4 bases and J by 2 bases, and 12 bases separated the two germline ends. This CDR3 spans 14 amino acids. Material: blood. This TCR derives from a woman in her thirties in good health. The chain has TRBV5-1 and TRBJ1-1; D remains unclear. CDR3: CASSLSSDNTEAFF. CDR3 DNA sequence: TGCGCCAGCAGCCTAAGTAGCGATAACACTGAAGCTTTCTTT.